The present entry profiles one T cell receptor beta chain with its context. The PCR used 60 Vbeta and 13 Jbeta primers. Clones were sequenced by immunoSEQ multiplex PCR, and TCRdb holds only the in-frame ones, with some missing. Here the sample table reports around 200,000 clones. These data originate in a study of cytomegalovirus exposure and HLA in healthy donors. The sample taken for sequencing was PBMCs. The sequence was collected from a girl aged 2-15 years in good health and CMV-seropositive.

CDR3 region: CASSLFSGLGITDTQYF. The CDR3 DNA sequence: TGTGCCAGCAGTTTATTCTCCGGACTAGGGATCACAGATACGCAGTATTTT. The chain recombines TRBV28 with TRBJ2-3, with 7 positions matching TRBD2. Per the germline V gene, CDR1 is MDHEN and CDR2 is SYDVKM. The CDR3 runs to 17 residues. J gave up 2 bases and V 1 base, and 9 bases lay outside the gene matches.